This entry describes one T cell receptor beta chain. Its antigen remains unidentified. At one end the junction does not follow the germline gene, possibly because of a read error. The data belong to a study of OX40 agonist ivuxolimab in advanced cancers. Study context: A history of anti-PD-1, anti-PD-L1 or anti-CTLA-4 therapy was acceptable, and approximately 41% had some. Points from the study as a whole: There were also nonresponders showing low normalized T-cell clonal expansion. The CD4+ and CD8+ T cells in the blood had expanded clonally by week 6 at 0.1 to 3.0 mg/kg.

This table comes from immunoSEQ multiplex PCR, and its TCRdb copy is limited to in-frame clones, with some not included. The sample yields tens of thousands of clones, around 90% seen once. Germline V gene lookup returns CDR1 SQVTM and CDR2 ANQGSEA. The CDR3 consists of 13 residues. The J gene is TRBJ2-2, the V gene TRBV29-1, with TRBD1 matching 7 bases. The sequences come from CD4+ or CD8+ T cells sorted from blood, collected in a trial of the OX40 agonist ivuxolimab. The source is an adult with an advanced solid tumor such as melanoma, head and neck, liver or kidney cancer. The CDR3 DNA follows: TGCAGCGTTCGGGACAGAACGAACCGGGGAGCTGTTTTT. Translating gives CSVRDRTNRGAVF.